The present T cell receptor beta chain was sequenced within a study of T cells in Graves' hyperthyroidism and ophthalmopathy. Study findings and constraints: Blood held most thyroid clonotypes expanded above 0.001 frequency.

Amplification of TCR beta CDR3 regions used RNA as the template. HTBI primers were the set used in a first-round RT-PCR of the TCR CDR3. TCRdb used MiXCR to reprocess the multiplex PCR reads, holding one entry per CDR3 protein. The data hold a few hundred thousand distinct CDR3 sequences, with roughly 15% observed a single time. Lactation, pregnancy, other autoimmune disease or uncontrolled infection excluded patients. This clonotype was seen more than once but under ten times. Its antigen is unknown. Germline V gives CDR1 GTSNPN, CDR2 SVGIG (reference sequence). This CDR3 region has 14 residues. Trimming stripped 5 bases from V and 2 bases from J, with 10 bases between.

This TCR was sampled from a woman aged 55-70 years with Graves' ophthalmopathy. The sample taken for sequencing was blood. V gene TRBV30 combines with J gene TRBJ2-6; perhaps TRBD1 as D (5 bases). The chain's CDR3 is CAWGAGTGANVLTF. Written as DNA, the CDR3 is TGTGCCTGGGGGGCAGGGACTGGGGCCAACGTCCTGACTTTC.